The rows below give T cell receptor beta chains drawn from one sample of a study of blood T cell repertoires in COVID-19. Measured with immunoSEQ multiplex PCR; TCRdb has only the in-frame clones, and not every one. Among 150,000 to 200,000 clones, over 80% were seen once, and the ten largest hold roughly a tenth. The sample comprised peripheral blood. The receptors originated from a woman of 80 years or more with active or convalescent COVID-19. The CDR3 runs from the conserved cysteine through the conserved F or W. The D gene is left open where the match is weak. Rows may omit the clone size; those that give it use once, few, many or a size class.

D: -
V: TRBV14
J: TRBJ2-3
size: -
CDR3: CASSRGGAGPDTQYF
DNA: TGTGCCAGCAGCCGAGGGGGGGCAGGGCCAGATACGCAGTATTTT

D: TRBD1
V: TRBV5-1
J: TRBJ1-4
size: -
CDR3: CASSTGQGASLYGKLFF
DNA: TGCGCCAGCAGCACGGGACAGGGGGCCAGTCTTTACGGAAAACTGTTTTTT

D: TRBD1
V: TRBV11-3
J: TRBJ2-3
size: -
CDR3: CASSPGQVSDTQYF
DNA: TGTGCCAGCAGCCCGGGACAGGTTTCAGATACGCAGTATTTT

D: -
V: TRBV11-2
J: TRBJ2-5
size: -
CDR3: CASTTRGNQETQYF
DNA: TGTGCCAGCACCACCCGGGGGAACCAAGAGACCCAGTACTTC

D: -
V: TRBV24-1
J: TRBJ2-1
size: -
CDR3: CATSADRYNEQFF
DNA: TGTGCCACCAGTGCCGACAGGTACAATGAGCAGTTCTTC

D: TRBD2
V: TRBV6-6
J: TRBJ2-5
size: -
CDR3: CASSLAGREETQYF
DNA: TGTGCCAGCAGTCTAGCGGGGAGGGAAGAGACCCAGTACTTC

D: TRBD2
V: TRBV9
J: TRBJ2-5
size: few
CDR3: CASSGAGGKETQYF
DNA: TGTGCCAGCAGCGGAGCGGGGGGAAAAGAGACCCAGTACTTC

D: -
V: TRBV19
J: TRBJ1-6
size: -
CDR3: CASSIAPADSPLHF
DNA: TGTGCCAGTAGTATAGCCCCAGCGGATTCCCCCCTCCACTTT

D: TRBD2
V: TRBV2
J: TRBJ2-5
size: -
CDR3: CASSPDLGRGGLETQYF
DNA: TGTGCCAGCAGCCCCGACCTGGGTCGGGGGGGGTTGGAGACCCAGTACTTC

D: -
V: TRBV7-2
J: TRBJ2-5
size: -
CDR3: CASSANPGGTQYF
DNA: TGTGCCAGCAGCGCGAATCCCGGGGGGACCCAGTACTTC

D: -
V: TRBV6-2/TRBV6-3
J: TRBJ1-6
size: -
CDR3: CASSYVRPLHF
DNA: TGTGCCAGCAGTTACGTCAGGCCCCTCCACTTT

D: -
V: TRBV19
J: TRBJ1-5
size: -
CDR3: CASSIYRANQPQHF
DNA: TGTGCCAGTAGTATTTACAGGGCAAATCAGCCCCAGCATTTT

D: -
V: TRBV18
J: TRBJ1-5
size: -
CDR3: CASSPPGAINQPQHF
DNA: TGTGCCAGCTCACCCCCGGGTGCGATCAATCAGCCCCAGCATTTT

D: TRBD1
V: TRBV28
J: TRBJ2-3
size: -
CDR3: CASSRQGDTQYF
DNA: TGTGCCAGCAGTCGACAGGGAGATACGCAGTATTTT

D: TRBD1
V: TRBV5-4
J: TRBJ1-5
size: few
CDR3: CASSNTGDNQPQHF
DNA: TGTGCCAGCAGTAATACAGGGGATAATCAGCCCCAGCATTTT

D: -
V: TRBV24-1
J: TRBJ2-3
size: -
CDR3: CATSDTGHTDTQYF
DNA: TGTGCCACCAGTGATACAGGCCACACAGATACGCAGTATTTT

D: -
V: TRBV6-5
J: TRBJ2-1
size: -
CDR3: CASSTSGQAFNEQFF
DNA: TGTGCCAGCAGTACTAGCGGACAGGCCTTCAATGAGCAGTTCTTC

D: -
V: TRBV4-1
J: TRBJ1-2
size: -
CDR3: CASSQVDSNYGYTF
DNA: TGCGCCAGCAGCCAAGTCGACAGCAACTATGGCTACACCTTC

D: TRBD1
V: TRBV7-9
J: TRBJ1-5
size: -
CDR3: CASSRGQGAVGSNQPQHF
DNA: TGTGCCAGCAGTCGGGGACAGGGGGCAGTCGGTAGCAATCAGCCCCAGCATTTT

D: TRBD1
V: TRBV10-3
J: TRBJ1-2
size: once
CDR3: CAISEPGQGNYGYTF
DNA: TGTGCCATCAGTGAGCCGGGACAGGGAAACTATGGCTACACCTTC

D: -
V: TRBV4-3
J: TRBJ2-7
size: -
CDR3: CASRPSLAIAYEQYF
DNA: TGCGCCAGCAGACCAAGTTTAGCGATTGCCTACGAGCAGTACTTC

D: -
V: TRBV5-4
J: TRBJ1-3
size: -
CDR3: CASSLDGLENTIYF
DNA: TGTGCCAGCAGCTTGGACGGGTTGGAAAACACCATATATTTT